A single sample is the source of the 6 T cell receptor beta chains below, sequenced in a study of T cells in localized non-small cell lung cancer. TCRdb's table, derived via immunoSEQ multiplex PCR, lists solely in-frame clones and lacks some. The sample records some 55,000 clones, under 85% being singletons. Sample: peripheral blood, taken before any cancer treatment. These receptors were taken from a female donor of 60 years or more with stage II squamous cell lung carcinoma.

In its sample, this clone was seen a few times. The rearrangement links TRBV9 to TRBJ1-5, with D uncertain. CDR1 and CDR2 from the germline V gene are SGDLS and YYNGEE. Trimming shortened V by 1 base and J by 7 bases, and 9 bases separated the two germline ends. There are 13 residues in the CDR3. The CDR3: CASSVTSSQPQHF. For the CDR3, the DNA is TGTGCCAGCAGCGTAACAAGTTCACAGCCCCAGCATTTT. Combining the CDR3 with reference TRBV9 and TRBJ1-5 gives the whole variable domain DSGVTQTPKHLITATGQRVTLRCSPRSGDLSVYWYQQSLDQGLQFLIQYYNGEERAKGNILERFSAQQFPDLHSELNLSSLELGDSALYFCASSVTSSQPQHFGDGTRLSIL.

With regard to this clone: An end of the junction differs from the germline gene, which may be a read error. The J gene is TRBJ1-5, the V gene TRBV30; D remains ambiguous. The CDR3 is 13 residues long. CDR1 is GTSNPN and CDR2 is SVGIG in the germline V gene (reference sequence). The DNA for the CDR3 is TGTACCTGGAGTGTGGAACTCAATCAGCCCCAGCATTTT. Residues: CTWSVELNQPQHF.

About this clone itself: Additional DNA sequences in this sample encode the identical CDR3. V gene TRBV6-4 combines with J gene TRBJ2-5; the D gene is possibly TRBD2 (6 bases). The germline CDR1 and CDR2 sequences are MRHNA and SNTAGT. V was shortened by 4 bases and J by 5 bases, with 11 bases between the two germline ends. This CDR3 comprises 13 residues. This CDR3 reads CASSVRAGETQYF. CDR3 DNA: TGTGCCAGCAGTGTCCGGGCGGGGGAGACCCAGTACTTC.

CDR3 sequence (DNA): TGTGCCACCAGCAGAGATAACCCCGGAGACACTGAAGCTTTCTTT. This codes for CATSRDNPGDTEAFF. The J gene is TRBJ1-1, the V gene TRBV15; no definite D call. This CDR3 region has 15 residues. The V end was cut by 0 bases, the J end by 3 bases, with 11 bases between. Germline V gives CDR1 LNHNV, CDR2 YYDKDF (reference sequence).

The CDR3 DNA is TGTGCCAGCTCACGTCAGGGGCGGAACACTGAAGCTTTCTTT. Its translation is CASSRQGRNTEAFF. The chain joins TRBV18 to TRBJ1-1, with D perhaps TRBD1 (6 bases). The V gene lost 4 bases and the J gene lost 1 base, with 10 bases spanning the gap. The CDR3 is 14 amino acids. Germline CDR1 and CDR2: KGHSH and LQKENI. Supplemented by reference TRBV18 and TRBJ1-1, the full variable domain reads NAGVMQNPRHLVRRRGQEARLRCSPMKGHSHVYWYRQLPEEGLKFMVYLQKENIIDESGMPKERFSAEFPKEGPSILRIQQVVRGDSAAYFCASSRQGRNTEAFFGQGTRLTVV.

The gene calls are TRBV30 and TRBJ1-2; tentative D call: TRBD1 (6 bases). The CDR3 runs 13 residues. Deletions cut 5 bases from V and 7 bases from J, with 17 bases between. Looked up from germline, CDR1 is GTSNPN and CDR2 is SVGIG (reference sequence). The CDR3 coding sequence is TGTGCCTGGTCGCCCCAGGGGATGAGTGGCTACACCTTC. Its translation is CAWSPQGMSGYTF.